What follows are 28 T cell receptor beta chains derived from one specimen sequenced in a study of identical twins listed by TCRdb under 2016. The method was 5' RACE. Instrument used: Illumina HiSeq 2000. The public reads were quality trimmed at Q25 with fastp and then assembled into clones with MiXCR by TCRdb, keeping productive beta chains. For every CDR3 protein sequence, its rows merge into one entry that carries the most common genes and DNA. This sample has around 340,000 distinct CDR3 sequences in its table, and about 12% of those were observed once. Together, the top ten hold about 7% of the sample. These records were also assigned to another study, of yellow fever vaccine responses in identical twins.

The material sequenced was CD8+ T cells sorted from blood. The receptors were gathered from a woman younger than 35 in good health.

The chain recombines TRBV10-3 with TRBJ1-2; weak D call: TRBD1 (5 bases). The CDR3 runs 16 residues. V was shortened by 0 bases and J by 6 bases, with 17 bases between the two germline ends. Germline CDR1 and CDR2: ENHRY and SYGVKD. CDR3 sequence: CAISESPGDAIDGYTF. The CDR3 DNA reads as TGTGCCATCAGTGAGTCTCCCGGGGACGCTATCGATGGCTACACCTTC.

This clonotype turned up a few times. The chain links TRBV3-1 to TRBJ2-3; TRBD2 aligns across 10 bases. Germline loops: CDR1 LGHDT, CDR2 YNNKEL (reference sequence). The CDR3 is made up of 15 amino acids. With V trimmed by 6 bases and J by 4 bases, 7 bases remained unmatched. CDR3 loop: CASRVAGGPADTQYF. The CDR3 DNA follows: TGTGCCAGCAGAGTAGCGGGGGGCCCCGCAGATACGCAGTATTTT.

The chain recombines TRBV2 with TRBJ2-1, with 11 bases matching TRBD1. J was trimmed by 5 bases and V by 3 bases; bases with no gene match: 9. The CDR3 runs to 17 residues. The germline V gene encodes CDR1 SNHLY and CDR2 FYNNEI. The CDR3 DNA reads TGTGCCAGCAGTGAGGGTTTCTGGGACAGGGGGGACAATGAGCAGTTCTTC. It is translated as CASSEGFWDRGDNEQFF.

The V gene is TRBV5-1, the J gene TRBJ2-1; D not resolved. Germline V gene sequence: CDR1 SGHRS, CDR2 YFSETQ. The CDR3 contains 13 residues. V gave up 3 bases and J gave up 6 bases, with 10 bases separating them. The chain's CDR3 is CASSWSTGNEQFF. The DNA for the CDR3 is TGCGCCAGCAGCTGGAGTACCGGCAATGAGCAGTTCTTC.

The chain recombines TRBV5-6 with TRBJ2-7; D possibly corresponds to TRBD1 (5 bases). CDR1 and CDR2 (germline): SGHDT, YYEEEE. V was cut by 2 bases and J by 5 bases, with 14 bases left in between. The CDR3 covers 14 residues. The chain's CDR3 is CASSFSTVSHEQYF. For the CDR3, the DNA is TGTGCCAGCAGCTTCTCGACAGTTAGCCACGAGCAGTACTTC.

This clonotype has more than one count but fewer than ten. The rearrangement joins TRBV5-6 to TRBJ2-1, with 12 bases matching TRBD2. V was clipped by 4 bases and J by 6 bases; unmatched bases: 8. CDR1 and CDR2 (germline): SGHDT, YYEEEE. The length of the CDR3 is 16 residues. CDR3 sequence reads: CASSASSGGAPNEQFF. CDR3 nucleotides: TGTGCCAGCAGCGCTTCTAGCGGGGGGGCCCCCAATGAGCAGTTCTTC. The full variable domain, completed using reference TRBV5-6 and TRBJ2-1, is DAGVTQSPTHLIKTRGQQVTLRCSPKSGHDTVSWYQQALGQGPQFIFQYYEEEERQRGNFPDRFSGHQFPNYSSELNVNALLLGDSALYLCASSASSGGAPNEQFFGPGTRLTVL.

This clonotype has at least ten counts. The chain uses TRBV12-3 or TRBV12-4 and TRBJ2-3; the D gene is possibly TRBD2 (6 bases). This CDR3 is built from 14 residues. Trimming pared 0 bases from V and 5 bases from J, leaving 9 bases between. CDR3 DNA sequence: TGTGCCAGCAGTTTAGCGGGAGGAGGAGATACGCAGTATTTT. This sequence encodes CASSLAGGGDTQYF.

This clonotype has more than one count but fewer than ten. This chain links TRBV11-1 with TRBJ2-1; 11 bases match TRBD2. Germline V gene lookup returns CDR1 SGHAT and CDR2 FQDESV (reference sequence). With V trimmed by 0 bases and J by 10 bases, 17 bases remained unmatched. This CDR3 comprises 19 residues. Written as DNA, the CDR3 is TGTGCCAGCAGCTTAGCGTCGCTAGCGGGAGGTAACGAGGCTCTGGAGCAGTTCTTC. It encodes CASSLASLAGGNEALEQFF.

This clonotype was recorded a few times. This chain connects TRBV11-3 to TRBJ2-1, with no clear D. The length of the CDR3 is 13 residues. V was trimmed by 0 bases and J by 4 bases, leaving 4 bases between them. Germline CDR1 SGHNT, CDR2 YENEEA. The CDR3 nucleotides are TGTGCCAGCAGCTTAGATCAGTACAATGAGCAGTTCTTC. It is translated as CASSLDQYNEQFF.

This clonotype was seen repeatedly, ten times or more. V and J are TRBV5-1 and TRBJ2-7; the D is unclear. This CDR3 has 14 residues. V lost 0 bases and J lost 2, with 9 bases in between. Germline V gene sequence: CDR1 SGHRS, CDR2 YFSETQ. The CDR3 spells CASSLVYNTYEQYF. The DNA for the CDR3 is TGCGCCAGCAGCTTGGTGTACAATACCTACGAGCAGTACTTC.

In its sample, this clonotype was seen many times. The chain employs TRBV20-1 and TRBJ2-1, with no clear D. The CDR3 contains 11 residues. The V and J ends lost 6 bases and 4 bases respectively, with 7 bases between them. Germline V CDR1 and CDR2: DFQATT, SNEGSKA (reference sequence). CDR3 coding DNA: TGCAGTGCGCACTCATACAATGAGCAGTTCTTC. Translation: CSAHSYNEQFF.

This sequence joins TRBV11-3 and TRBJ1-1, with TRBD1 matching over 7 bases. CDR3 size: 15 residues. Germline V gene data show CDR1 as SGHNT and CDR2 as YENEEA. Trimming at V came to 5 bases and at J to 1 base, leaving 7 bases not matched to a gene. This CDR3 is CASSARGGPNTEAFF. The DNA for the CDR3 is TGTGCCAGCAGCGCCCGAGGGGGCCCGAACACTGAAGCTTTCTTT.

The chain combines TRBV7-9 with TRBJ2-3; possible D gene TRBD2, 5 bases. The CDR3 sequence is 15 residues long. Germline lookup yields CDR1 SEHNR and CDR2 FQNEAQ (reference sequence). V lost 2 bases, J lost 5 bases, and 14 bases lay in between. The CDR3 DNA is TGTGCCAGCAGCTTATCGGGGAGCGTAGGAGATACGCAGTATTTT. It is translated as CASSLSGSVGDTQYF.

The CDR3 sequence is CASSPMTGLGEQYF. In DNA form, the CDR3 reads TGTGCCAGCAGCCCCATGACAGGGTTGGGAGAGCAGTACTTC. This rearrangement joins TRBV7-8 to TRBJ2-7, with 7 bases that match TRBD1. The junction had 11 bases not matched to a gene; V was cut back by 5 bases and J by 7 bases. Germline V CDR1 and CDR2: SGHVS, FQNEAQ. The CDR3 spans 14 residues.

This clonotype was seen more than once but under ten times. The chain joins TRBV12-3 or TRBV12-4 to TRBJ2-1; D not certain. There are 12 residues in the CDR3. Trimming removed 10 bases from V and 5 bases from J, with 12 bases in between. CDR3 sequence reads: CATEHLDNEQFF. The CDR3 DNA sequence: TGTGCCACCGAACATCTAGACAATGAGCAGTTCTTC.

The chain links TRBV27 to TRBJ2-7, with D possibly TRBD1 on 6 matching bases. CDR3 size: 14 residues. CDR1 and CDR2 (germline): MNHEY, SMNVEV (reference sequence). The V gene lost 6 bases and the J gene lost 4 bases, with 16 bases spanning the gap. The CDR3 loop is CASSVGGHIYEQYF. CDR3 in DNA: TGTGCCAGCAGCGTAGGGGGTCATATTTACGAGCAGTACTTC.

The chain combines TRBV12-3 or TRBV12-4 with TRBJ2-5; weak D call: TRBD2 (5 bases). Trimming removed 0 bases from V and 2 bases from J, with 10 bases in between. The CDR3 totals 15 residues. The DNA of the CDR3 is TGTGCCAGCAGTTTAGCAGCGGACTCGCAAGAGACCCAGTACTTC. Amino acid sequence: CASSLAADSQETQYF.

The CDR3 is CASSVPSSYNEQFF. Here the CDR3 DNA reads TGTGCCAGCAGTGTCCCGAGCTCCTACAATGAGCAGTTCTTC. J is TRBJ2-1 and V is TRBV2; D call uncertain. Between the trimmed V and J ends, which lost 4 bases and 0 bases, there was a span of 7 bases. The CDR3 runs 14 residues. Germline V gene data show CDR1 as SNHLY and CDR2 as FYNNEI. Looking up the rest from reference TRBV2 and TRBJ2-1 gives the full variable domain: EPEVTQTPSHQVTQMGQEVILRCVPISNHLYFYWYRQILGQKVEFLVSFYNNEISEKSEIFDDQFSVERPDGSNFTLKIRSTKLEDSAMYFCASSVPSSYNEQFFGPGTRLTVL.

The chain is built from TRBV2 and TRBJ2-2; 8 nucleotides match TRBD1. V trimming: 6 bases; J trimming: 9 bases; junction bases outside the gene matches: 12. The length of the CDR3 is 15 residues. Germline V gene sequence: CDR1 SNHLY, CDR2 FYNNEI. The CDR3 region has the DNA TGTGCCAGCAGCCAGGACAGGGTTTGGCGAAGGGAGCTGTTTTTT. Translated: CASSQDRVWRRELFF. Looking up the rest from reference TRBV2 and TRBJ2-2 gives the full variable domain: EPEVTQTPSHQVTQMGQEVILRCVPISNHLYFYWYRQILGQKVEFLVSFYNNEISEKSEIFDDQFSVERPDGSNFTLKIRSTKLEDSAMYFCASSQDRVWRRELFFGEGSRLTVL.

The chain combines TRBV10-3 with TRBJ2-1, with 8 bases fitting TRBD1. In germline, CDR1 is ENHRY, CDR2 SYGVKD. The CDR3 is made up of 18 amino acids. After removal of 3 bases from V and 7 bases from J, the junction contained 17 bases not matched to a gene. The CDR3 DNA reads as TGTGCCATCAGTGACCCGAGTTCAGACAGGGGAATTGGGAATGAGCAGTTCTTC. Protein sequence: CAISDPSSDRGIGNEQFF.

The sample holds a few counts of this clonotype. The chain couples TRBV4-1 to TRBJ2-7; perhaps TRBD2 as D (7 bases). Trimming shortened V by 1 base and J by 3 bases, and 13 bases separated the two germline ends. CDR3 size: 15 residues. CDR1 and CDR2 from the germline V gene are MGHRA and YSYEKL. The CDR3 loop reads CASSQGAGHGYEQYV. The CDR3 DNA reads TGCGCCAGCAGCCAAGGAGCGGGACACGGCTACGAGCAGTACGTC.

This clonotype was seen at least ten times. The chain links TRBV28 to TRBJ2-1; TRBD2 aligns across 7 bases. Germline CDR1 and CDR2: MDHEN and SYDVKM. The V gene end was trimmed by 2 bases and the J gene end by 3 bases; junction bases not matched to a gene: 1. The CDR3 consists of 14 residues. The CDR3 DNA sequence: TGTGCCAGCAGTTTACTAGCGGTCTACAATGAGCAGTTCTTC. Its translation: CASSLLAVYNEQFF.

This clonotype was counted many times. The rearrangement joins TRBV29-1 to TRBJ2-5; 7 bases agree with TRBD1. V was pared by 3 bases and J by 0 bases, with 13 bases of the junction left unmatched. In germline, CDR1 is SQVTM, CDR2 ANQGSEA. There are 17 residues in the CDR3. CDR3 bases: TGCAGCGTTGACGGGACCGGGACAGCGACCTACCAAGAGACCCAGTACTTC. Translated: CSVDGTGTATYQETQYF.

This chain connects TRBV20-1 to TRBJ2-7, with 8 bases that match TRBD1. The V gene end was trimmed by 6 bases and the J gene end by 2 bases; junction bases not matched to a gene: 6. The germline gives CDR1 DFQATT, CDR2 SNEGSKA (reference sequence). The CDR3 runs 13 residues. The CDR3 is CSAHRGTAYEQYF. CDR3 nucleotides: TGCAGTGCGCACAGGGGGACAGCCTACGAGCAGTACTTC.

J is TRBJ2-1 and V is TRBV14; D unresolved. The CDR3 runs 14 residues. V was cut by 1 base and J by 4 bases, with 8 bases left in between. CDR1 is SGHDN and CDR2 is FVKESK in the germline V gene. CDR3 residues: CASSQGDGYNEQFF. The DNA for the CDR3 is TGTGCCAGCAGCCAAGGTGATGGGTACAATGAGCAGTTCTTC.

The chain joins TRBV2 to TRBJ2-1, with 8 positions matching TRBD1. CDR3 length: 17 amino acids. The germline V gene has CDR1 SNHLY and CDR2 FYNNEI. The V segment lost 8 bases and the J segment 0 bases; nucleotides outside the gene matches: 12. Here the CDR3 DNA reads TGTGCCAGCCCTGGGGGACAGGTAGCGAGCTCCTACAATGAGCAGTTCTTC. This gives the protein CASPGGQVASSYNEQFF.

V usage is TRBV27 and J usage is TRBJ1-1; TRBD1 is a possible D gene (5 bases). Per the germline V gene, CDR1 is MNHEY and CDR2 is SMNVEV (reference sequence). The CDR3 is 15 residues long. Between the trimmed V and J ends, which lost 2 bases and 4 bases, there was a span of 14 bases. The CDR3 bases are TGTGCCAGCAGTTTAGGGGGGGGTTGGACCACTGAAGCTTTCTTT. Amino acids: CASSLGGGWTTEAFF.

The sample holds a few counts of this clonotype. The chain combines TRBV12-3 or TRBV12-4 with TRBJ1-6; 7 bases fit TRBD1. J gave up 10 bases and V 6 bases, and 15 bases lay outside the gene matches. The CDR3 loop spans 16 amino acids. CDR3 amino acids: CASSPRGQDLGSPLHF. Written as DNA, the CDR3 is TGTGCCAGCAGCCCACGCGGACAGGACCTCGGGTCACCCCTCCACTTT.